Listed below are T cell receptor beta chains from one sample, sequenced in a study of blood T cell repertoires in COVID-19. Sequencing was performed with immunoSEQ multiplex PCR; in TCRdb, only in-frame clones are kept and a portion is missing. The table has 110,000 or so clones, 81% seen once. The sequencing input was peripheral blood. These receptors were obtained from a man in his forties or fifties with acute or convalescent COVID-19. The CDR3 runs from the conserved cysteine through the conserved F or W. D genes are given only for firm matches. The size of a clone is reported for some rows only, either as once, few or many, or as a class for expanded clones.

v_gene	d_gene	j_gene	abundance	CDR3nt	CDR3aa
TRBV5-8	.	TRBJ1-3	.	TGTGCCAGCAGCTTCGGACAGTTCTCTGGAAACACCATATATTTT	CASSFGQFSGNTIYF
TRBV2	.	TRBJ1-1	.	TGTGCCAGCAGTGAAGCGCTTAAAGAGCGTAACACTGAAGCTTTCTTT	CASSEALKERNTEAFF
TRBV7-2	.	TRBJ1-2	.	TGTGCCAGCAGCTTAGGGATAGGGGCCATGGACGGCTACACCTTC	CASSLGIGAMDGYTF
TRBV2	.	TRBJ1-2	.	TGTGCCAGAAAGGGGCAGGGTCTCTATGGCTACACCTTC	CARKGQGLYGYTF
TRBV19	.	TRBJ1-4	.	TGTGCCAGTAGTACCTATCAACAGGAAAAACTGTTTTTT	CASSTYQQEKLFF
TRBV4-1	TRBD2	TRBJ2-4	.	TGCGCCAGCAGCCAAGATCTCCAGCGGGGGGGTATTCAGTACTTC	CASSQDLQRGGIQYF
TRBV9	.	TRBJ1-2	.	TGTGCCAGCAGCGTAGGATCGGGAAACTATGGCTACACCTTC	CASSVGSGNYGYTF
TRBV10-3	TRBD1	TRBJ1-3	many	TGTGCCATCAGTGATATGGGGACAGTCTCTGGAAACACCATATATTTT	CAISDMGTVSGNTIYF
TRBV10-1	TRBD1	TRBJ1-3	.	TGCGCCAGCAGGGCATACCGGGACAGGGGAAACACCATATATTTT	CASRAYRDRGNTIYF
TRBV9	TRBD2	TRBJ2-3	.	TGTGCCAGCAGTAGCGGGGGAAGCACAGATACGCAGTATTTT	CASSSGGSTDTQYF
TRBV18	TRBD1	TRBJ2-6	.	TGTGCCAGCTCACCGGACAGGGCCGGGGCCAACGTCCTGACTTTC	CASSPDRAGANVLTF
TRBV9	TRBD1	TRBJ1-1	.	TGTGCCAGCAGACGGACAGGGGTCAACACTGAAGCTTTCTTT	CASRRTGVNTEAFF
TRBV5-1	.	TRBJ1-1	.	TGCGCCAGCAGCTTGGGCGGGGCAGCTGAAGCTTTCTTT	CASSLGGAAEAFF
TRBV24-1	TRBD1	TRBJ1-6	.	TGTGCCACCAGTGACCGACAGGGTTCACCCCTCCACTTT	CATSDRQGSPLHF
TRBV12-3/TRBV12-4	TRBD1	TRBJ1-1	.	TGTGCCAGCAATAATGACAGGGCCACTGAAGCTTTCTTT	CASNNDRATEAFF